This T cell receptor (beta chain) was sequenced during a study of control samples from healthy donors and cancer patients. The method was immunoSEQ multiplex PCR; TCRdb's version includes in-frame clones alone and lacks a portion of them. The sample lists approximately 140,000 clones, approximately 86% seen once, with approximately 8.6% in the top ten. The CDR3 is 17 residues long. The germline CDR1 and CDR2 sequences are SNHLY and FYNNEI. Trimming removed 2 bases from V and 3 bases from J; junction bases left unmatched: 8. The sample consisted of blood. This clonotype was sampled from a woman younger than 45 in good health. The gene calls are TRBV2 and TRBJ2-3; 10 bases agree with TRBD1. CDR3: CASSEPDRGESTDTQYF. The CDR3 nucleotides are TGTGCCAGCAGTGAACCGGACAGGGGGGAGAGTACAGATACGCAGTATTTT.